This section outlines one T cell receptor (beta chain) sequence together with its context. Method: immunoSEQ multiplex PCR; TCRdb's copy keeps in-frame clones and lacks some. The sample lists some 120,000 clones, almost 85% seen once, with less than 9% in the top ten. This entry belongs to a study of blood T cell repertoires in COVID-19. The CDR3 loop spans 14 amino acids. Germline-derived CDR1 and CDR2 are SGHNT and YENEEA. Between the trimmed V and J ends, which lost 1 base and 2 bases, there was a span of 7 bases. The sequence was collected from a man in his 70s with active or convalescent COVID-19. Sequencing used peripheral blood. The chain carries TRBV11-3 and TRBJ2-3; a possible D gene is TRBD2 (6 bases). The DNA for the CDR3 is TGTGCCAGCAGCTTAGGCGGGGACACAGATACGCAGTATTTT. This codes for CASSLGGDTDTQYF. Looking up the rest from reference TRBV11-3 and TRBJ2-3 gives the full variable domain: EAGVVQSPRYKIIEKKQPVAFWCNPISGHNTLYWYLQNLGQGPELLIRYENEEAVDDSQLPKDRFSAERLKGVDSTLKIQPAELGDSAVYLCASSLGGDTDTQYFGPGTRLTVL.